Listed here are 7 T cell receptor beta chains from one sample, sequenced in a study of cytomegalovirus exposure and HLA in healthy donors. PCR primers comprised 60 Vbeta and 13 Jbeta primers. The protocol was immunoSEQ multiplex PCR, while the TCRdb copy is restricted to in-frame clones and leaves out a portion. The data show some 220,000 clones, approximately 90% seen once. Source material: PBMCs. The receptors derive from a young woman in good health and CMV-seronegative.

The chain joins TRBV6-1 to TRBJ2-7; D may be TRBD1 (6 bases). Trimming took 0 bases from V and 3 from J, leaving 12 bases between them. Germline-derived CDR1 and CDR2 are MNHNS and SASEGT. The CDR3 length is 15 residues. As DNA, the CDR3 is TGTGCCAGCAGTGAAGCGACAGGCAGTTTCTACGAGCAGTACTTC. This sequence encodes CASSEATGSFYEQYF.

This chain connects TRBV7-6 to TRBJ2-1; 10 nucleotides align to TRBD2. CDR3 length: 15 amino acids. Looked up from germline, CDR1 is SGHVS and CDR2 is FNYEAQ. V was pared by 5 bases and J by 5 bases, with 6 bases of the junction left unmatched. The CDR3 bases are TGTGCCAGCAGCATAGGGACTAGCGCCCACAATGAGCAGTTCTTC. As protein: CASSIGTSAHNEQFF.

V gene TRBV27 combines with J gene TRBJ2-7; TRBD2 is a possible D gene (5 bases). Trimming left V 0 bases short and J 2 bases short, with 14 bases between. CDR1 is MNHEY, CDR2 SMNVEV, per germline (reference sequence). The CDR3 is 16 amino acids. CDR3 nucleotides: TGTGCCAGCAGTTTATCTCGGCGGAGGTACCCCTACGAGCAGTACTTC. As protein: CASSLSRRRYPYEQYF.

V and J are TRBV4-3 and TRBJ2-1, with D possibly TRBD1 on 6 matching bases. Trimming took 2 bases from V and 4 from J, leaving 15 bases between them. The length of the CDR3 is 16 residues. Germline V gene data show CDR1 as LGHNA and CDR2 as YSLEER. The CDR3 DNA sequence: TGCGCCAGCAGCCAAACACCGGCAGGGGCATACAATGAGCAGTTCTTC. Amino acids: CASSQTPAGAYNEQFF.

V gene TRBV29-1 combines with J gene TRBJ2-7; 7 nucleotides match TRBD1. The germline gives CDR1 SQVTM, CDR2 ANQGSEA. The CDR3 covers 11 residues. The ends lost 7 bases at V and 13 bases at J; junction bases unmatched: 13. The CDR3 reads CSGATGQAHYF. The CDR3 DNA sequence: TGCAGCGGGGCTACCGGACAGGCCCATTACTTC.

This clone was seen more than once but under ten times. The chain recombines TRBV19 with TRBJ1-1; TRBD1 aligns across 7 bases. The germline V gene has CDR1 LNHDA and CDR2 SQIVND (reference sequence). Trimming removed 6 bases from V and 0 bases from J; junction bases left unmatched: 19. The CDR3 totals 19 residues. The CDR3 region is CASRRTAGTVSILNTEAFF. CDR3 coding DNA: TGTGCCAGTAGGCGGACGGCCGGGACAGTCTCCATCTTGAACACTGAAGCTTTCTTT.

V usage is TRBV2 and J usage is TRBJ1-5, with D possibly TRBD1 on 5 matching bases. The CDR3 has 16 residues. CDR1 is SNHLY, CDR2 FYNNEI, per germline. V was shortened by 6 bases and J by 0 bases, with 15 bases between the two germline ends. CDR3 in DNA: TGTGCCAGCAGATTGTATTCGGGGGTTAGCAATCAGCCCCAGCATTTT. Translating gives CASRLYSGVSNQPQHF.